This T cell receptor (beta chain) was observed in a study of cytomegalovirus exposure and HLA in healthy donors. General study results and limits: Cytomegalovirus status was reportedly diagnosed by the classifier with high specificity and sensitivity.

A multiplex PCR was run with 60 Vbeta primers and 13 Jbeta primers. TCRdb's copy holds only in-frame clones and misses some; the assay was immunoSEQ multiplex PCR. Of tens of thousands of clones listed, 60% to 80% are singletons. There are 14 residues in the CDR3. Deletions cut 1 base from V and 7 bases from J, with 14 bases between. CDR1 and CDR2 from the germline V gene are MNHEY and SMNVEV (reference sequence). A word on this clone: Its antigen is currently unknown.

Everyone who donated was a healthy bone marrow donor. The receptor comes from a female donor in good health and CMV-seronegative. What was sequenced was PBMCs. The chain employs TRBV27 and TRBJ2-7, with D perhaps TRBD1 (6 bases). In nucleotides, the CDR3 is TGTGCCAGCAGTTTATGGGCAGGGGTGAGGGAGCAGTACTTC. Its protein product is CASSLWAGVREQYF.